This TCR beta chain was observed in a study of shared clonotypes between healthy human individuals. CDR1 is MNHNY, CDR2 SVGAGI, per germline (reference sequence). V dropped 6 bases and J dropped 2; count of bases not matched to a gene: 4. The CDR3 has 15 residues. Regarding the study as a whole: The rarefaction results pointed to incomplete sorted-subset sequencing despite large depth. Genetic and exposure-history diversity was limited by the small donor number. Memory subsets generally showed lower estimated richness than naive subsets.

In the case of this clone: Its antigen is still unknown.

Terminally differentiated effector memory CD45RA+ cells were excluded by CCR7 positive selection of CD45RO-negative cells. Genomic DNA from each subset was divided evenly over several immunoSEQ plates. Data came from immunoSEQ multiplex PCR; TCRdb stores just in-frame clones and leaves some out. Seen here are over 2 million clones, about 95% observed once, and the top ten hold 1.1%. The chain couples TRBV6-6 to TRBJ2-1; 10 bases fit TRBD2. This clonotype was sampled from a man younger than 35 in good health. Sequenced material: naive CD8+ T cells sorted from blood. Written as DNA, the CDR3 is TGTGCCAGCAGCGGACTAGCGGCTACCTACAATGAGCAGTTCTTC. The encoded protein is CASSGLAATYNEQFF.